Described below is a single T cell receptor beta chain sequence and its context. Its specificity is unknown. This CDR3 has 14 residues. Germline V gives CDR1 SGHRS, CDR2 YFSETQ. V lost 0 bases to trimming and J lost 0 bases, with 4 bases between them. This entry belongs to a study of cytomegalovirus exposure and HLA in healthy donors. The study's findings and limits: TCR sequences were mostly rare, though some public TCRs occurred in many donors. Reportedly, cytomegalovirus status was diagnosed with high sensitivity and specificity. One later analysis, an examination of the approximately 120 validation repertoires, found that first-cohort TCR clusters tended to co-occur in them.

Produced via immunoSEQ multiplex PCR; TCRdb's table is partial and in-frame only. The repertoire holds tens of thousands of clones, about 85% seen once, with roughly 20% in the top ten. The clonotype was recovered from a man younger than 35 in good health and CMV-seropositive. The chain recombines TRBV5-1 with TRBJ2-1, with no clear D. The material sequenced was PBMCs. CDR3 nucleotide sequence: TGCGCCAGCAGCTTGGACAGCTCCTACAATGAGCAGTTCTTC. Amino acid sequence: CASSLDSSYNEQFF. The full variable domain, completed using reference TRBV5-1 and TRBJ2-1, is KAGVTQTPRYLIKTRGQQVTLSCSPISGHRSVSWYQQTPGQGLQFLFEYFSETQRNKGNFPGRFSGRQFSNSRSEMNVSTLELGDSALYLCASSLDSSYNEQFFGPGTRLTVL.